These T cell receptor beta chains were read from a single sample in a study of siplizumab effects on memory and regulatory T cells. Here immunoSEQ multiplex PCR was the method, and the copy in TCRdb shows in-frame clones only, minus some. This sample has 100,000 or so clones; just over 90% occur once, and the top ten carry around 0.32%. The sequenced material came from CD4+ T cells sorted from blood. All receptors derive from a human donor in good health. Both conserved end residues are part of each CDR3. The D gene is left open where the match is weak. A clone size is listed for some rows: how often the clone was seen (once, few, many), or a class if it is expanded.

J: TRBJ2-1
V: TRBV4-2
size: .
D: .
CDR3: CASSQGGGGPFYNEQFF
DNA: TGTGCCAGCAGCCAAGGGGGCGGCGGGCCCTTCTACAATGAGCAGTTCTTC

J: TRBJ2-5
V: TRBV11-3
size: .
D: TRBD1
CDR3: CASSVGQGAQETQYF
DNA: TGTGCCAGCAGCGTCGGACAGGGGGCCCAAGAGACCCAGTACTTC

J: TRBJ2-3
V: TRBV5-4
size: .
D: TRBD1
CDR3: CASSRETGSTDTQYF
DNA: TGTGCCAGCAGCCGCGAGACAGGGAGCACAGATACGCAGTATTTT

J: TRBJ1-4
V: TRBV5-4
size: .
D: TRBD1
CDR3: CASSQRQGLEEKLFF
DNA: TGTGCCAGCAGCCAGAGACAGGGGTTAGAGGAAAAACTGTTTTTT

J: TRBJ1-1
V: TRBV9
size: .
D: TRBD1
CDR3: CASSPEDRGPEAFF
DNA: TGTGCCAGCAGCCCCGAGGACAGGGGACCTGAAGCTTTCTTT

J: TRBJ2-7
V: TRBV9
size: .
D: TRBD2
CDR3: CASSSSGTRGEQYF
DNA: TGTGCCAGCAGCTCCTCCGGGACTAGAGGCGAGCAGTACTTC

J: TRBJ2-7
V: TRBV29-1
size: .
D: TRBD1
CDR3: CSVELGQGGGEQYF
DNA: TGCAGCGTTGAACTGGGACAGGGAGGCGGCGAGCAGTACTTC

J: TRBJ2-5
V: TRBV7-2
size: few
D: .
CDR3: CASSSARTQYF
DNA: TGTGCCAGCAGCTCTGCCCGCACCCAGTACTTC

J: TRBJ2-5
V: TRBV6-5
size: .
D: TRBD2
CDR3: CATRRVGGSSKTQYF
DNA: TGTGCCACCCGGCGGGTGGGGGGGAGCTCGAAGACCCAGTACTTC

J: TRBJ2-7
V: TRBV6-6
size: .
D: TRBD1
CDR3: CASRLGTGRGGEYF
DNA: TGTGCCAGCAGACTCGGGACAGGGCGTGGGGGAGAGTACTTC

J: TRBJ2-2
V: TRBV5-5
size: .
D: .
CDR3: CASSSTGNTGELFF
DNA: TGTGCCAGCAGCTCGACAGGGAACACCGGGGAGCTGTTTTTT

J: TRBJ1-1
V: TRBV4-1
size: .
D: .
CDR3: CASSQVVGSGTNTEAFF
DNA: TGCGCCAGCAGTCAAGTCGTAGGGTCTGGGACGAACACTGAAGCTTTCTTT

J: TRBJ2-7
V: TRBV9
size: .
D: .
CDR3: CASSAPDRDEQYF
DNA: TGTGCCAGCAGCGCGCCCGACAGAGATGAGCAGTACTTC

J: TRBJ2-6
V: TRBV4-1
size: .
D: .
CDR3: CASSPSLQGGGANVLTF
DNA: TGCGCCAGCAGCCCCAGCCTACAGGGAGGTGGGGCCAACGTCCTGACTTTC

J: TRBJ2-2
V: TRBV30
size: .
D: .
CDR3: CAWGPLIAATGELFF
DNA: TGTGCCTGGGGGCCCCTTATAGCAGCCACCGGGGAGCTGTTTTTT

J: TRBJ2-7
V: TRBV7-9
size: .
D: TRBD1
CDR3: CASSLAGGQGAYEQYF
DNA: TGTGCCAGCAGCTTAGCTGGGGGACAGGGTGCCTACGAGCAGTACTTC

J: TRBJ2-6
V: TRBV2
size: .
D: .
CDR3: CASIPGRSGANVLTF
DNA: TGTGCCAGCATCCCCGGCCGCTCTGGGGCCAACGTCCTGACTTTC